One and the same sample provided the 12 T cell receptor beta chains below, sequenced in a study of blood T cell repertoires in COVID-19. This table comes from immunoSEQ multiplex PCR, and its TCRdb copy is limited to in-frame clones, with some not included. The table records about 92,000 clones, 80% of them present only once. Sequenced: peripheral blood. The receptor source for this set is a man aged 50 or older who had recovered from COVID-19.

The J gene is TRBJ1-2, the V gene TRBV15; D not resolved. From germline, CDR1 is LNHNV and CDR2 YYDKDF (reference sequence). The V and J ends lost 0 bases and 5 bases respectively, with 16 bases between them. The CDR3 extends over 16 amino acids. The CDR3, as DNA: TGTGCCACCAGCAGAGATAAGAGCATCGGGGTGTATGGCTACACCTTC. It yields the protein CATSRDKSIGVYGYTF.

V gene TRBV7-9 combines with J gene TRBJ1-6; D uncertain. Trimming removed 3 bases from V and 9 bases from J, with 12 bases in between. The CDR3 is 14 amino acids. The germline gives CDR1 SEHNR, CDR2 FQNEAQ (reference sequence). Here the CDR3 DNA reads TGTGCCAGCAGCTTTCCCCAACCGGGTTCACCCCTCCACTTT. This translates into CASSFPQPGSPLHF.

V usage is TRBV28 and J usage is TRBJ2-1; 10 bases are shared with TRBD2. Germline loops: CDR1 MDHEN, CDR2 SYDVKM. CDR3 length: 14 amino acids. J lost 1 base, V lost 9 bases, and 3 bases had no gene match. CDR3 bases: TGTGCCAGTCTAGCGGGAGATTCCTACAATGAGCAGTTCTTC. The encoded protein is CASLAGDSYNEQFF.

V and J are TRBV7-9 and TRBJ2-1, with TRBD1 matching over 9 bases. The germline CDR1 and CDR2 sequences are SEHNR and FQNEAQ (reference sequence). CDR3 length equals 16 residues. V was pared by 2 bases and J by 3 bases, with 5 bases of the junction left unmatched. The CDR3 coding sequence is TGTGCCAGCAGCTTAATCGGGACAGGGCACTACAATGAGCAGTTCTTC. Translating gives CASSLIGTGHYNEQFF.

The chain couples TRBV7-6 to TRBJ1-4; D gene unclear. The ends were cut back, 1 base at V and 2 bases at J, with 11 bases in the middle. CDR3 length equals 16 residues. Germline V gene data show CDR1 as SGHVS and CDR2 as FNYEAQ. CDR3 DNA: TGTGCCAGCAGCTTAGGAGCCAAGAAGACTAATGAAAAACTGTTTTTT. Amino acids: CASSLGAKKTNEKLFF.

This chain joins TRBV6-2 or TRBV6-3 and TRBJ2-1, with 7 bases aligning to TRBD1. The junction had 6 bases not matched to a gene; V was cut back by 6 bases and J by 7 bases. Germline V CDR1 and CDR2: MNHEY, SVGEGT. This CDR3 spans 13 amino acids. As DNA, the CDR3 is TGTGCCAGCAGCCGAGCAGGGGGTAATGAGCAGTTCTTC. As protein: CASSRAGGNEQFF.

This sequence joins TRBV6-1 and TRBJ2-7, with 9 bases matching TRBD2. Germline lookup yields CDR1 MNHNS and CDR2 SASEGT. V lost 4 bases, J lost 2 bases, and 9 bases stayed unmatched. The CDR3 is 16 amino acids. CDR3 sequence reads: CASSGTSERLTYEQYF. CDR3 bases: TGTGCCAGCAGTGGGACTAGCGAAAGACTGACCTACGAGCAGTACTTC.

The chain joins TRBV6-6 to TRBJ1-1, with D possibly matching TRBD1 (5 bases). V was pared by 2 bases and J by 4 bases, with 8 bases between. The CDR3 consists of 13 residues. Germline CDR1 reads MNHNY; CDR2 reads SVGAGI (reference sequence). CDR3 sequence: CASSYPQGTEAFF. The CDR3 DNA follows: TGTGCCAGCAGTTACCCCCAGGGCACTGAAGCTTTCTTT.

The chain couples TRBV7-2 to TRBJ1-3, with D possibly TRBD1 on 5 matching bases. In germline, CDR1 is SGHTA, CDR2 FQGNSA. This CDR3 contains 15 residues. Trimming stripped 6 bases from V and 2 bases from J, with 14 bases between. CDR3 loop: CASRDGKGPGNTIYF. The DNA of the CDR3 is TGTGCCAGCAGGGACGGCAAGGGGCCTGGAAACACCATATATTTT.

CDR3 protein: CASVFRPANTEAFF. The CDR3 DNA reads as TGTGCCAGCGTCTTCAGGCCCGCGAACACTGAAGCTTTCTTT. The chain recombines TRBV2 with TRBJ1-1; no firm D call. Germline V lookup: CDR1 SNHLY, CDR2 FYNNEI. The V and J ends lost 8 bases and 1 base respectively, with 14 bases between them. This CDR3 is 14 amino acids long.

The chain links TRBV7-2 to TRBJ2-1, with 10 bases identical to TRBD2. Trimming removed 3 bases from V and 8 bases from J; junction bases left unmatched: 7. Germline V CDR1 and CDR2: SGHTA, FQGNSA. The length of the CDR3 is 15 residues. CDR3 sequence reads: CASSFTGTSDDEQFF. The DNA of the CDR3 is TGTGCCAGCAGCTTTACCGGGACTAGCGACGATGAGCAGTTCTTC. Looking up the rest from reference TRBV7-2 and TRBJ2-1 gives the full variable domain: GAGVSQSPSNKVTEKGKDVELRCDPISGHTALYWYRQSLGQGLEFLIYFQGNSAPDKSGLPSDRFSAERTGGSVSTLTIQRTQQEDSAVYLCASSFTGTSDDEQFFGPGTRLTVL.

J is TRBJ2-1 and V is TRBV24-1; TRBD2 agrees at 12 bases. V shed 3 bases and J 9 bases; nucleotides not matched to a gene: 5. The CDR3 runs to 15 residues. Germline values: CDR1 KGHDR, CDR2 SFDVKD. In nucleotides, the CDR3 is TGTGCCACCAGTGATAGACTAGCGGGAGAGGTTGAGCAGTTCTTC. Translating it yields CATSDRLAGEVEQFF.